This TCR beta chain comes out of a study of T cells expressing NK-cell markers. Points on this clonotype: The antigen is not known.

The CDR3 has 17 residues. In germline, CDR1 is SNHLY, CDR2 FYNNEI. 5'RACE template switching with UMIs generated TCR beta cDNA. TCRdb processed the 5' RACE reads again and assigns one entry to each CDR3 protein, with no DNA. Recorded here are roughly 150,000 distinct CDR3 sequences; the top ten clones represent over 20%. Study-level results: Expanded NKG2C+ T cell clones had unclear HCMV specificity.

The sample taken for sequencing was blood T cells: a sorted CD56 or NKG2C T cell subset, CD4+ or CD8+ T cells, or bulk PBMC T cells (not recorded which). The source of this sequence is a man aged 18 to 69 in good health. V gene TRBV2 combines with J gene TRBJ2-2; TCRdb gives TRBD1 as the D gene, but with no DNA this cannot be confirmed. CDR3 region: CASSEARDRPNTGELFF.